Listed here are 12 T cell receptor beta chains from one sample, sequenced in a study of identical twins. TCRdb recomputed calls from the 5' RACE reads with MiXCR, one row per CDR3 protein. This table holds about 500,000 distinct CDR3 sequences, around 15% found once. These data were also filed under a second study, of yellow fever vaccine responses in identical twins.

The sequencing sample was made of CD4+ T cells sorted from blood. The receptor set was obtained from a woman aged 18 to 35 in good health.

This clonotype was recorded a few times. V usage is TRBV6-5 and J usage is TRBJ2-1; 9 bases align to TRBD2. Trimming removed 0 bases from V and 1 base from J; junction bases left unmatched: 1. CDR3 length equals 16 residues. Per germline, CDR1 MNHEY and CDR2 SVGAGI. Written as DNA, the CDR3 is TGTGCCAGCAGTTACTCGGCGGGAGGGTCCTACAATGAGCAGTTCTTC. Protein sequence: CASSYSAGGSYNEQFF.

This clonotype has a handful of counts. The chain is built from TRBV27 and TRBJ2-7; D is perhaps TRBD1 or TRBD2 (8 bases each). Trimming stripped 0 bases from V and 2 bases from J, with 23 bases between. The CDR3 consists of 19 residues. From germline, CDR1 is MNHEY and CDR2 SMNVEV (reference sequence). The CDR3 here is CASSLSPGQGLDYTYEQYF. The CDR3 coding sequence is TGTGCCAGCAGTTTATCGCCCGGACAGGGACTAGACTACACCTACGAGCAGTACTTC.

The sample holds a few counts of this clonotype. The rearrangement links TRBV20-1 to TRBJ2-2; maybe TRBD1 (5 bases). V lost 0 bases and J lost 1, with 12 bases in between. This CDR3 has 16 amino acids. The germline gives CDR1 DFQATT, CDR2 SNEGSKA (reference sequence). The CDR3 nucleotides read TGCAGTGCTAGAGATCGTCCAGGGCTGAACACCGGGGAGCTGTTTTTT. This encodes CSARDRPGLNTGELFF.

This clonotype has only a few counts. V is TRBV15 and J is TRBJ1-5, with D unclear. The CDR3 runs 15 residues. Germline V CDR1 and CDR2: LNHNV, YYDKDF (reference sequence). V was pared by 0 bases and J by 2 bases, with 8 bases between. CDR3 DNA: TGTGCCACCAGCAGAGATGTAACGCGCAATCAGCCCCAGCATTTT. It encodes CATSRDVTRNQPQHF.

There are a few counts of this clonotype. The genes are TRBV6-1 and TRBJ1-5, with D perhaps matching TRBD1 (5 bases). This CDR3 region has 14 residues. V lost 5 bases, J lost 5 bases, and 13 bases lay in between. Per the germline V gene, CDR1 is MNHNS and CDR2 is SASEGT. The CDR3, as DNA: TGTGCCAGCAGTCAGTCAGGGTTACATCAGCCCCAGCATTTT. This sequence encodes CASSQSGLHQPQHF.

This sequence joins TRBV20-1 and TRBJ1-2; 9 positions agree with TRBD1. Germline trimming cut 7 bases from V and 4 bases from J; bases unmatched to any gene: 4. Germline values: CDR1 DFQATT, CDR2 SNEGSKA (reference sequence). The CDR3 covers 12 residues. The CDR3 loop reads CSGKGQGYGYTF. CDR3 sequence (DNA): TGCAGTGGGAAGGGACAGGGCTATGGCTACACCTTC.

In this sample, this clonotype turned up a few times. The chain employs TRBV6-1 and TRBJ2-5; 8 bases agree with TRBD1. Per germline, CDR1 MNHNS and CDR2 SASEGT. The CDR3 is 15 residues long. Losses at the gene ends were 6 bases for V and 4 bases for J; bases not matched to a gene: 10. CDR3 nucleotide sequence: TGTGCCAGCAGCCGCGGACAGGGAAGAGGAGAGACCCAGTACTTC. It is translated as CASSRGQGRGETQYF.

CDR3: CASNKRSDRAHEQYF. The CDR3 region has the DNA TGTGCCAGCAACAAACGCAGTGACAGGGCTCACGAGCAGTACTTC. The V gene is TRBV12-3 or TRBV12-4, the J gene TRBJ2-7, with TRBD1 identical over 7 bases. V lost 7 bases to trimming and J lost 5 bases; unmatched junction nucleotides: 14. CDR3 length equals 15 residues.

The rearrangement uses TRBV3-1 and TRBJ2-2, with D maybe TRBD2 (6 bases). The germline V gene has CDR1 LGHDT and CDR2 YNNKEL (reference sequence). The CDR3 runs to 15 residues. Trimming cost V 1 base and J 2 bases, with 8 bases left between them. The CDR3 DNA reads as TGTGCCAGCAGCCAAGCCGGGACTAACACCGGGGAGCTGTTTTTT. It specifies CASSQAGTNTGELFF.

This clonotype showed up just a few times. This chain uses TRBV7-9 with TRBJ2-2; D may correspond to TRBD1 or TRBD2 (5 bases each). This CDR3 has 17 residues. The germline gives CDR1 SEHNR, CDR2 FQNEAQ (reference sequence). Trimming took off 6 bases at V and 0 bases at J, with 17 bases between the two ends. CDR3 bases: TGTGCCAGCAGTTCAGGCAGGGAGTACGCGAACACCGGGGAGCTGTTTTTT. Translation: CASSSGREYANTGELFF. Together with reference TRBV7-9 and TRBJ2-2, the CDR3 gives the full variable domain: DTGVSQNPRHKITKRGQNVTFRCDPISEHNRLYWYRQTLGQGPEFLTYFQNEAQLEKSRLLSDRFSAERPKGSFSTLEIQRTEQGDSAMYLCASSSGREYANTGELFFGEGSRLTVL.

This clonotype was seen more than once but under ten times. The V and J genes are TRBV12-3 or TRBV12-4 and TRBJ2-7; no clear D. The CDR3 contains 13 residues. Trimming took 6 bases from V and 0 from J, leaving 9 bases between them. CDR3 in DNA: TGTGCCAGCAGATCGTTGGGCTCCTACGAGCAGTACTTC. Amino acid sequence: CASRSLGSYEQYF.

The gene calls are TRBV28 and TRBJ2-7; D assignment may be TRBD1 or TRBD2 (5 bases each). The CDR3 contains 15 residues. Germline V gene lookup returns CDR1 MDHEN and CDR2 SYDVKM. Trimming took off 4 bases at V and 6 bases at J, with 19 bases between the two ends. The CDR3 region has the DNA TGTGCCAGCAGTTCCCCGTCGGGGCTAACAGCCGAGCAGTACTTC. It translates to CASSSPSGLTAEQYF. Combining the CDR3 with reference TRBV28 and TRBJ2-7 gives the whole variable domain DVKVTQSSRYLVKRTGEKVFLECVQDMDHENMFWYRQDPGLGLRLIYFSYDVKMKEKGDIPEGYSVSREKKERFSLILESASTNQTSMYLCASSSPSGLTAEQYFGPGTRLTVT.